The present TCR beta chain was sequenced within a study of OX40 agonist ivuxolimab in advanced cancers. Study-level background: Ivuxolimab was a fully human IgG2 agonistic monoclonal antibody targeting the costimulatory receptor OX40 (CD134). Intravenous ivuxolimab was administered to patients every 2 weeks at six dose levels: 0.01, 0.1, 0.3, 1.5, 3 and 10 mg/kg. A male proportion of around 81% and a mean age of around 60 years, ranging from about 23 to 90, were recorded for the dose-escalation cohort. Of the approximately 54 dose-escalation patients, hepatocellular carcinoma was present in approximately 20, melanoma in about 15, renal cell carcinoma in 9 and head and neck cancer in 9. The point of sequencing TCRbeta in the periphery was to test whether ivuxolimab changed TCR sequence diversity and drove clonal T-cell expansion. Patients were allowed to have had prior anti-PD-1, anti-PD-L1 or anti-CTLA-4 therapy, and around 37% of the dose-escalation patients had previously received checkpoint inhibitors. Partial responses were achieved by three dose-escalation patients, of whom one had hepatocellular carcinoma and two had cutaneous melanoma. The paper describes the monotherapy dose-escalation part (N ≈ 52 patients) of the phase I trial of ivuxolimab.

Patients with autoimmune disease history or receiving systemic immunosuppression were excluded from the trial. In every dose cohort, peripheral blood was drawn for TCR sequencing at baseline, cycle 4 day 1, and cycle 7 day 1. The samples were drawn from a first-in-human, open-label, multicenter phase I dose-escalation trial of ivuxolimab. Adults with locally advanced or metastatic head and neck squamous cell, hepatocellular, melanoma or renal cell carcinoma were enrolled in the trial. Before TCR sequencing, CD4+ T cells and CD8+ T cells were sorted from peripheral blood as separate populations. Study-wide conclusions, independent of this receptor: The antigen specificity of the clonally expanded peripheral T cells was not determined. Partial responders in the 0.1-3.0 mg/kg groups had among the lowest normalized peripheral clonal expansion, especially among CD8+ T cells. At doses of 0.1 to 3.0 mg/kg, clonal expansion of both CD4+ and CD8+ T cells in blood was seen between baseline and week 6. Low levels of normalized T-cell clonal expansion were also seen in some nonresponding patients. After ivuxolimab, CD8+ T cells had more expanded clones than CD4+ T cells on average.

To sequence the TCRbeta CDR3 region, genomic DNA was isolated from the sorted cells. The immunoSEQ Assay was used to sequence the TCRbeta CDR3 regions. TCRdb mirrors the immuneACCESS table, restricted to in-frame sequences. Some clones are absent from its copies; in checked studies, under half trace to an unresolved V gene, and the reason for the others is unknown. The sample table lists around 88,000 clones, under 95% of them with a count of one. Of the sample, 0.5% to 0.65% is held by the ten largest clones. This clone appeared a single time. What this receptor recognizes is not known. There are no base qualities to consult, and no much larger clone falls within one base. There are 16 amino acids in the CDR3, from cysteine to phenylalanine inclusive. CDR3 DNA only is kept here, 48 bases in frame from base 1. Based on the germline V gene, the CDR1 and CDR2 sequences are SGHDT and YYEEEE. Trimming takes 0 bases from V and 0 bases from J, and the germline ends sit 11 bases apart.

The chain joins TRBV5-6 to TRBJ2-3, with no D gene named confidently. The material was CD4+ or CD8+ T cells sorted from blood, obtained in a trial of the OX40 agonist ivuxolimab. This sequence was found in an adult with an advanced solid tumor such as melanoma, head and neck, liver or kidney cancer. The CDR3 reads CASSLAVISSTDTQYF. DNA sequence: TGTGCCAGCAGCTTGGCCGTGATCTCTAGCACAGATACGCAGTATTTT.